This TCR beta chain emerged from a study of identical twins. Study results and limitations: Models underpredicted monozygotic twin sharing of out-of-frame TCR alpha. Sharing of beta out-of-frame sequences by twins showed a weaker excess.

This clonotype was seen a few times. What it binds is unknown. The V gene end was trimmed by 5 bases and the J gene end by 4 bases; junction bases not matched to a gene: 2. CDR1 and CDR2 from the germline V gene are SNHLY and FYNNEI. The CDR3 runs to 14 residues. Each CDR3 protein gets one entry after TCRdb re-called the 5' RACE reads with MiXCR. The data contain a few hundred thousand distinct CDR3 sequences, 12% of them singletons. This same sample was also taken into another study, of yellow fever vaccine responses in identical twins.

The V gene is TRBV2, the J gene TRBJ2-3, with 11 bases aligning to TRBD1. Sequenced: memory (CD45RO+) T cells sorted from blood. The receptor's source is a woman younger than 30 in good health. The CDR3 coding sequence is TGTGCCAGCAGTTTGGACAGGGGGCCAGATACGCAGTATTTT. This sequence encodes CASSLDRGPDTQYF.